The 25 T cell receptor beta chains in this list originate from one sample, sequenced in a study of blood T cell repertoires in COVID-19 (dated by TCRdb to about 2020). Receptors were amplified or captured by the immunoSEQ multiplex PCR assay. TCRdb re-hosts the immuneACCESS table, in-frame sequences only. Its copies lack some clones; in the studies checked, an unresolved V gene accounts for under half of them, and the cause for the rest is not known. This sample gives 100,000 to 120,000 clones in total; around 90% of them show up just once. Of the sample, 4% to 5% falls within the top ten clones. Sequences were obtained from peripheral blood. The receptors derive from a human donor in a cohort sampled during active COVID-19.

V is TRBV7-3 and J is TRBJ1-6; no definite D call. V was clipped by 0 bases and J by 9 bases, with 6 bases between them. This CDR3 region has 13 residues. Germline loops: CDR1 SGHTA, CDR2 FQGTGA. The CDR3 reads CASSLTQLSPLHF. DNA of the CDR3: TGTGCCAGCAGCTTAACTCAACTTTCACCCCTCCACTTT.

The chain employs TRBV12-5 and TRBJ1-1, with 7 nucleotides matching TRBD1. The J segment lost 2 bases and the V segment lost 6 bases, leaving 6 bases of the junction unmatched. CDR3 size: 14 residues. Germline lookup yields CDR1 LGHNT and CDR2 FRNRAP. CDR3 nucleotide sequence: TGTGCTAGTGGGTCCCGGGACAGAAACACTGAAGCTTTCTTT. Its protein product is CASGSRDRNTEAFF.

The CDR3 protein is CASSFEGARYGYTF. The CDR3 DNA is TGTGCCAGCAGTTTCGAGGGGGCGCGCTATGGCTACACCTTC. The rearrangement uses TRBV6-5 and TRBJ1-2; 7 bases are shared with TRBD1. Germline CDR1 is MNHEY and CDR2 is SVGAGI. Trimming cost V 4 bases and J 4 bases; bases outside gene matches: 6. The CDR3 is 14 amino acids.

The J gene is TRBJ2-7, the V gene TRBV10-1; D is ambiguous. There are 12 residues in the CDR3. V was pared by 2 bases and J by 4 bases, with 6 bases between. CDR1 is WNHNN and CDR2 is SYGVQD in the germline V gene (reference sequence). The CDR3 nucleotides are TGCGCCAGCAGTGAGGGTAGTTACGAGCAGTACTTC. It specifies CASSEGSYEQYF.

This clone turned up a few times. J is TRBJ1-4 and V is TRBV7-6, with 9 bases that match TRBD1. Germline trimming cut 4 bases from V and 3 bases from J; bases unmatched to any gene: 6. The CDR3 covers 16 residues. Per the germline V gene, CDR1 is SGHVS and CDR2 is FNYEAQ. Here the CDR3 reads CASSSTGGRSNEKLFF. The CDR3 nucleotides read TGTGCCAGCAGCTCAACAGGGGGCAGGTCTAATGAAAAACTGTTTTTT.

The chain combines TRBV20-1 with TRBJ2-2; possibly TRBD2 for D (6 bases). Deletions cut 7 bases from V and 8 bases from J, with 11 bases between. The CDR3 contains 11 residues. Germline-derived CDR1 and CDR2 are DFQATT and SNEGSKA (reference sequence). The CDR3 protein is CSVAGLGELFF. Written as DNA, the CDR3 is TGCAGTGTGGCGGGGCTTGGGGAGCTGTTTTTT.

The chain uses TRBV14 and TRBJ2-3; TRBD1 aligns across 7 bases. V shed 2 bases and J 7 bases; nucleotides not matched to a gene: 12. The CDR3 runs to 16 residues. Germline loops: CDR1 SGHDN, CDR2 FVKESK. The CDR3 nucleotides are TGTGCCAGCAGCCAACGACCGGGACAGAGGCAAAATACGCAGTATTTT. Its translation is CASSQRPGQRQNTQYF.

CDR3 in amino acids: CASSQDRYGYTF. In nucleotides, the CDR3 is TGTGCCAGCAGCCAAGATAGATATGGCTACACCTTC. This chain connects TRBV3-1 (or the pseudogene TRBV3-2) to TRBJ1-2; D is unclear. The CDR3 runs 12 residues. V lost 0 bases to trimming and J lost 5 bases, with 4 bases between them. Germline CDR1 and CDR2: LGHDT and YNNKEL (reference sequence).

The chain joins TRBV7-9 to TRBJ1-1; D not certain. With 2 bases removed from V and 1 base from J, the gap between germline ends came to 5 bases. The CDR3 consists of 13 residues. CDR1 and CDR2 from the germline V gene are SEHNR and FQNEAQ (reference sequence). In DNA, the CDR3 is TGTGCCAGCAGCTTAAGCCAGAACACTGAAGCTTTCTTT. It translates to CASSLSQNTEAFF.

The V gene is TRBV11-3, the J gene TRBJ2-2; TRBD2 might be the D (5 bases). CDR3 length equals 17 residues. Germline CDR1 and CDR2: SGHNT and YENEEA. V was shortened by 2 bases and J by 4 bases, with 17 bases between the two germline ends. The CDR3 region has the DNA TGTGCCAGCAGCTTAAAGCGGTACGCCAACTTCACCGGGGAGCTGTTTTTT. Its translation: CASSLKRYANFTGELFF.

The J gene is TRBJ1-1, the V gene TRBV7-2; D is unresolved. Germline CDR1 and CDR2: SGHTA and FQGNSA. The CDR3 covers 13 residues. V was pared by 3 bases and J by 0 bases, with 5 bases between. CDR3 sequence: CASSFRVNTEAFF. CDR3 bases: TGTGCCAGCAGCTTTAGAGTGAACACTGAAGCTTTCTTT.

This chain links TRBV19 with TRBJ1-5; D perhaps matches TRBD1 (5 bases). The V end was cut by 8 bases, the J end by 0 bases, with 14 bases between. In germline, CDR1 is LNHDA, CDR2 SQIVND (reference sequence). The CDR3 has 15 residues. CDR3 residues: CASEKRTPSNQPQHF. CDR3 DNA sequence: TGTGCCAGTGAAAAGAGGACACCTAGCAATCAGCCCCAGCATTTT.

The V call is TRBV19, the J call TRBJ2-1; 7 nucleotides line up with TRBD1. From germline, CDR1 is LNHDA and CDR2 SQIVND (reference sequence). This CDR3 comprises 13 residues. Trimming took 6 bases from V and 6 from J; bases not matched to a gene: 5. The CDR3 nucleotides are TGTGCCAGTAGGAACGACAGGGTCAATGAGCAGTTCTTC. Translating it yields CASRNDRVNEQFF.

The chain couples TRBV5-1 to TRBJ1-1; 7 bases line up with TRBD1. The CDR3 loop spans 15 amino acids. V dropped 0 bases and J dropped 2; count of bases not matched to a gene: 4. Germline CDR1 SGHRS, CDR2 YFSETQ. The CDR3 loop reads CASSLGGTANTEAFF. CDR3 nucleotide sequence: TGCGCCAGCAGCTTGGGGGGGACAGCTAACACTGAAGCTTTCTTT. Full variable domain (rest looked up from reference TRBV5-1 and TRBJ1-1): KAGVTQTPRYLIKTRGQQVTLSCSPISGHRSVSWYQQTPGQGLQFLFEYFSETQRNKGNFPGRFSGRQFSNSRSEMNVSTLELGDSALYLCASSLGGTANTEAFFGQGTRLTVV.

This sequence joins TRBV28 and TRBJ1-5; 7 bases align to TRBD1. The J segment lost 9 bases and the V segment lost 2 bases, leaving 7 bases of the junction unmatched. Germline V CDR1 and CDR2: MDHEN, SYDVKM. The CDR3 is 14 residues long. CDR3 nucleotides: TGTGCCAGCAGTTTAGGGACAGTTCGGGGGCCCCAGCATTTT. Its protein is CASSLGTVRGPQHF. The whole variable domain, filled in from reference TRBV28 and TRBJ1-5, reads DVKVTQSSRYLVKRTGEKVFLECVQDMDHENMFWYRQDPGLGLRLIYFSYDVKMKEKGDIPEGYSVSREKKERFSLILESASTNQTSMYLCASSLGTVRGPQHFGDGTRLSIL.

This chain uses TRBV5-4 with TRBJ1-6; tentative D call: TRBD1 (5 bases). From germline, CDR1 is SGHNT and CDR2 YYREEE (reference sequence). Between the trimmed V and J ends, which lost 0 bases and 4 bases, there was a span of 14 bases. This CDR3 comprises 17 residues. CDR3 DNA: TGTGCCAGCAGCTTGGAATCAGGGCAGGGTTATAATTCACCCCTCCACTTT. Translated: CASSLESGQGYNSPLHF.

The chain is built from TRBV27 and TRBJ2-3; TRBD2 aligns across 11 bases. Germline trimming cut 4 bases from V and 2 bases from J; bases unmatched to any gene: 5. CDR1 is MNHEY and CDR2 is SMNVEV in the germline V gene (reference sequence). The CDR3 is 16 amino acids. The CDR3 DNA reads as TGTGCCAGCAGTTCGGGACTAGCGGCCTACACAGATACGCAGTATTTT. It yields the protein CASSSGLAAYTDTQYF.

This chain connects TRBV9 to TRBJ2-1, with 10 positions matching TRBD2. V was pared by 0 bases and J by 11 bases, with 11 bases of the junction left unmatched. Germline lookup yields CDR1 SGDLS and CDR2 YYNGEE. CDR3 size: 16 residues. As DNA, the CDR3 is TGTGCCAGCAGCGTAGGCGGGCTAGCGGGAGACATGCAGCAGTTCTTC. It yields the protein CASSVGGLAGDMQQFF.

The V and J genes are TRBV11-2 and TRBJ2-7; 9 bases are shared with TRBD1. CDR3 length: 15 residues. CDR1 and CDR2 from the germline V gene are SGHAT and FQNNGV. V shed 1 base, J shed 6 bases, and the junction held 7 bases outside the gene matches. CDR3 sequence reads: CASSLVGQGVSEQYF. CDR3 DNA: TGTGCCAGCAGCTTAGTGGGACAGGGAGTCAGCGAGCAGTACTTC.

V gene TRBV5-6 combines with J gene TRBJ2-5; 8 bases line up with TRBD2. Unmatched junction bases numbered 7, after V lost 2 bases and J lost 4 bases. The CDR3 is 15 amino acids. From germline, CDR1 is SGHDT and CDR2 YYEEEE. This CDR3 is CASSLMRGAGETQYF. Written as DNA, the CDR3 is TGTGCCAGCAGCTTAATGCGGGGGGCGGGAGAGACCCAGTACTTC.

The V gene is TRBV30, the J gene TRBJ2-3; D possibly corresponds to TRBD2 (6 bases). The length of the CDR3 is 13 residues. V was shortened by 3 bases and J by 3 bases, with 10 bases between the two germline ends. Germline lookup yields CDR1 GTSNPN and CDR2 SVGIG (reference sequence). DNA of the CDR3: TGTGCCTGGAGCCCCGGGGGAACAGATACGCAGTATTTT. This gives the protein CAWSPGGTDTQYF.

The chain carries TRBV19 and TRBJ1-1; D uncertain. V shed 8 bases and J shed 5 bases, with 15 bases lying between them. The CDR3 extends over 13 amino acids. From germline, CDR1 is LNHDA and CDR2 SQIVND (reference sequence). The chain's CDR3 is CASEQLSTTEAFF. CDR3 nucleotides: TGTGCCAGTGAACAGCTCTCCACAACTGAAGCTTTCTTT.

The chain joins TRBV27 to TRBJ1-1, with a tentative D call TRBD1 (6 bases). The length of the CDR3 is 14 residues. V was trimmed by 4 bases and J by 2 bases, leaving 11 bases between them. The V gene's germline CDR1 is MNHEY and CDR2 SMNVEV (reference sequence). This CDR3 reads CASSSLDSNTEAFF. CDR3 DNA sequence: TGTGCCAGCAGTTCGCTGGACAGTAACACTGAAGCTTTCTTT.

The chain employs TRBV3-1 (or the pseudogene TRBV3-2) and TRBJ1-1; D remains ambiguous. The CDR3 is 15 residues long. The V end was cut by 6 bases, the J end by 1 base, with 15 bases between. The V gene's germline CDR1 is LGHDT and CDR2 YNNKEL (reference sequence). CDR3 protein: CASRPYKQPNTEAFF. The CDR3 DNA follows: TGTGCCAGCAGGCCATATAAACAGCCGAACACTGAAGCTTTCTTT.

In regard to this clone: The junction departs from the called germline gene at one end, perhaps through a read error. The chain couples TRBV7-3 to TRBJ2-3; D is unresolved. Germline V gene sequence: CDR1 SGHTA, CDR2 FQGTGA. This CDR3 has 13 residues. CDR3 DNA: TGTGCCAGCAGCCCGAACATACAGAGCCTCCGCACCTTT. Translating it yields CASSPNIQSLRTF.